The clone carrying this T cell receptor beta chain was counted between two and nine times. Antigen: not known. Extraction of RNA preceded its reverse transcription into cDNA, which served as the sequencing template. Profiled with immunoSEQ multiplex PCR; TCRdb holds only in-frame clones, not every one. In the table there are about 110,000 clones, around 59% of which are singletons. Deletions cut 4 bases from V and 5 bases from J, with 13 bases between. This CDR3 spans 14 amino acids. Germline-derived CDR1 and CDR2 are SGHDT and YYEEEE. The sample belongs to a study of CD8+ T cells in alopecia areata. Whole-study results and caveats: Normal scalp had lower clonality than lesional scalp, with alopecia totalis/universalis lesions showing this most strongly. Scalp samples also contribute reads from the resident alphabeta T cells found in normal skin. Possibly as an HLA-related effect, TCR sharing across patients appeared less clear than in mice.

This clonotype was sampled from a human donor in good health. The V call is TRBV5-6, the J call TRBJ1-3; D is unresolved. Sequenced: CD8+ T cells sorted from blood. The CDR3 sequence is CASSDPRNRNTIYF. DNA for the CDR3: TGTGCCAGCAGCGACCCGAGAAATCGAAACACCATATATTTT. Drawing the rest from reference TRBV5-6 and TRBJ1-3, the complete variable domain is DAGVTQSPTHLIKTRGQQVTLRCSPKSGHDTVSWYQQALGQGPQFIFQYYEEEERQRGNFPDRFSGHQFPNYSSELNVNALLLGDSALYLCASSDPRNRNTIYFGEGSWLTVV.